The clone carrying this T cell receptor beta chain was detected a few times. Amplified material comprised TCR beta CDR3 regions derived from RNA transcripts. An opening RT-PCR round employed HTBI primers and preceded a second-round multiplex PCR. TCRdb passed the multiplex PCR reads through MiXCR, listing each CDR3 protein once. The table records over a million distinct CDR3 sequences, about 36% of them present only once. The diagnostic workup employed clinical symptoms, serum thyroxine, TRAb, thyroid ultrasound and orbital computed tomography. This specimen comes from a study of Graves' ophthalmopathy and Graves' hyperthyroidism. Germline CDR1 reads MNHEY; CDR2 reads SVGAGI. CDR3 size: 15 residues. Trimming cost V 0 bases and J 6 bases, with 14 bases left between them.

V gene TRBV6-5 combines with J gene TRBJ1-2, with D possibly matching TRBD1 (5 bases). Sequencing was done on a sample of peripheral blood or thyroid tissue (not recorded which). This receptor was taken from an adult man with Graves' hyperthyroidism. The DNA for the CDR3 is TGTGCCAGCAGTTACTCCGATCCAGGGATCGATGGCTACACCTTC. Translation: CASSYSDPGIDGYTF.